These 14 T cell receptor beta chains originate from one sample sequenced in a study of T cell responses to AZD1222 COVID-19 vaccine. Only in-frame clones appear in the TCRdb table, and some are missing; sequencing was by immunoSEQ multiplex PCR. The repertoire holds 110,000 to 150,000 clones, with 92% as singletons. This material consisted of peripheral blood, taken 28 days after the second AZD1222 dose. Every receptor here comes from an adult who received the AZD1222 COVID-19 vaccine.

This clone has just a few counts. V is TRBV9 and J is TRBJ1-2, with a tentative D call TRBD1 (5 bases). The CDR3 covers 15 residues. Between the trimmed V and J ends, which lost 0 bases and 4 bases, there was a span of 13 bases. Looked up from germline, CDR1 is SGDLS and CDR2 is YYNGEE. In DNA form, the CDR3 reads TGTGCCAGCAGCGTAGGGAACCTGAGGGGCTATGGCTACACCTTC. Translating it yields CASSVGNLRGYGYTF.

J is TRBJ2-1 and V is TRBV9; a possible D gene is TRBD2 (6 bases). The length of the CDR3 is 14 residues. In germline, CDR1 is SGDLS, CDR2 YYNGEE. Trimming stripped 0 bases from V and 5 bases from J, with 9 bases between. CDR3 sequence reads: CASSVGASDNEQFF. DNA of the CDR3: TGTGCCAGCAGCGTAGGGGCTAGCGACAATGAGCAGTTCTTC. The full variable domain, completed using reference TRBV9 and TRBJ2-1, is DSGVTQTPKHLITATGQRVTLRCSPRSGDLSVYWYQQSLDQGLQFLIQYYNGEERAKGNILERFSAQQFPDLHSELNLSSLELGDSALYFCASSVGASDNEQFFGPGTRLTVL.

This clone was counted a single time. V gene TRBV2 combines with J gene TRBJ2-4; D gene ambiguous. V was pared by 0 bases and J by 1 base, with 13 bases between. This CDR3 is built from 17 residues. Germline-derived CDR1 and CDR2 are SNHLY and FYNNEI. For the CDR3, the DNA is TGTGCCAGCAGTGAAGCCCTTGCCCCCACGGCCAAAAACATTCAGTACTTC. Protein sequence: CASSEALAPTAKNIQYF.

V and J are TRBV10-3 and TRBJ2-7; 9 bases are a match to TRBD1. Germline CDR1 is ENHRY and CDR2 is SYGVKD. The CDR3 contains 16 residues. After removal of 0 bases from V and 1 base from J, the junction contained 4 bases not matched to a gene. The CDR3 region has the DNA TGTGCCATCAGTGAGTCAAGGGGGACAGGGTCCTACGAGCAGTACTTC. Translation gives CAISESRGTGSYEQYF.

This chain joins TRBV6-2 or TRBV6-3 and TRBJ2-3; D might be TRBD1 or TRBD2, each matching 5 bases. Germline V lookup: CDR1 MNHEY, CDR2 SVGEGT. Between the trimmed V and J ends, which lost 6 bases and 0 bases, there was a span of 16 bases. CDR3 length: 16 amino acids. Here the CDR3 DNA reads TGTGCCAGCAGCCCTATTTTCGGGGCCAGCACAGATACGCAGTATTTT. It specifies CASSPIFGASTDTQYF.

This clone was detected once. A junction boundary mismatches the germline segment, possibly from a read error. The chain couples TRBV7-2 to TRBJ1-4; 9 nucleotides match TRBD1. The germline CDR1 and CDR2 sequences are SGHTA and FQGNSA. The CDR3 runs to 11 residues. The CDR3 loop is CASSSQGAKVF. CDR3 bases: TGTGCCAGCAGCTCACAGGGGGCGAAGGTTTTT.

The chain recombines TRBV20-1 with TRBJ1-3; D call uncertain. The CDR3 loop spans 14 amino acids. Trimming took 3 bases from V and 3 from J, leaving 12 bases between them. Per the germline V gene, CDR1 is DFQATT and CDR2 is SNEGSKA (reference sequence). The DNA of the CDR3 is TGCAGTGCTAGTTTTGGAGGATTTGGAAACACCATATATTTT. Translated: CSASFGGFGNTIYF.

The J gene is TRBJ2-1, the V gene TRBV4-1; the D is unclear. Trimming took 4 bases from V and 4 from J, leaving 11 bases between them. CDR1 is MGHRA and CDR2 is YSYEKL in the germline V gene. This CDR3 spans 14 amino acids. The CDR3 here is CASSPGHRYNEQFF. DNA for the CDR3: TGCGCCAGCAGCCCCGGGCACAGATACAATGAGCAGTTCTTC.

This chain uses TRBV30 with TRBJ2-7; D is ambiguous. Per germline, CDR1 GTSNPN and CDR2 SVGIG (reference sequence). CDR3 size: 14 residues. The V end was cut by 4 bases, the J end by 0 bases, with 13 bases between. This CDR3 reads CAWTYAASSYEQYF. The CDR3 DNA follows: TGTGCCTGGACATATGCCGCGAGCTCCTACGAGCAGTACTTC.

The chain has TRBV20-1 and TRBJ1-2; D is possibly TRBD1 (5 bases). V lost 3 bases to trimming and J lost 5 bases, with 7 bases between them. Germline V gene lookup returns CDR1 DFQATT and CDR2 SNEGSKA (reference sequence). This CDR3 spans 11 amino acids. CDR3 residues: CSASTGYGYTF. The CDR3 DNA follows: TGCAGTGCTAGCACAGGTTATGGCTACACCTTC.

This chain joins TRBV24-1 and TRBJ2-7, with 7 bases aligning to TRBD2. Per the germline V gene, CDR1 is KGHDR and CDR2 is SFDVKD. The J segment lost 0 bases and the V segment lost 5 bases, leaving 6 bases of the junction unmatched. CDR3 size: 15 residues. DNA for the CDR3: TGTGCCACCAGTGGTTCTAGCGGTAACTCCTACGAGCAGTACTTC. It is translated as CATSGSSGNSYEQYF.

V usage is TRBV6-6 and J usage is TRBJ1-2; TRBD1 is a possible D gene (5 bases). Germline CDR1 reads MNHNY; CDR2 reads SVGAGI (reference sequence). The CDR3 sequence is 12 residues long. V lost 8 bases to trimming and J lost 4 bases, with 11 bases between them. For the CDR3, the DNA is TGTGCCAGCGCCGGGACTAGCTATGGCTACACCTTC. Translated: CASAGTSYGYTF.

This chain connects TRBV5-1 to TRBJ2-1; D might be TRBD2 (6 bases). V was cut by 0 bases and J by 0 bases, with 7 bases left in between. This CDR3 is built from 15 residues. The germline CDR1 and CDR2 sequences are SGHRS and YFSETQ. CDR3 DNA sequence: TGCGCCAGCAGCTTGGGGGACTTCTCCTACAATGAGCAGTTCTTC. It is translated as CASSLGDFSYNEQFF.

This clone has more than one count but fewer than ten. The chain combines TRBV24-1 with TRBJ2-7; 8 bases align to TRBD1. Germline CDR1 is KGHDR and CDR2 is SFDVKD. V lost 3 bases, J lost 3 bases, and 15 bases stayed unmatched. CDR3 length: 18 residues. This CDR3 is CATSDHGQGIPWGYEQYF. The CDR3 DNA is TGTGCCACCAGTGATCACGGACAGGGAATACCCTGGGGCTACGAGCAGTACTTC.